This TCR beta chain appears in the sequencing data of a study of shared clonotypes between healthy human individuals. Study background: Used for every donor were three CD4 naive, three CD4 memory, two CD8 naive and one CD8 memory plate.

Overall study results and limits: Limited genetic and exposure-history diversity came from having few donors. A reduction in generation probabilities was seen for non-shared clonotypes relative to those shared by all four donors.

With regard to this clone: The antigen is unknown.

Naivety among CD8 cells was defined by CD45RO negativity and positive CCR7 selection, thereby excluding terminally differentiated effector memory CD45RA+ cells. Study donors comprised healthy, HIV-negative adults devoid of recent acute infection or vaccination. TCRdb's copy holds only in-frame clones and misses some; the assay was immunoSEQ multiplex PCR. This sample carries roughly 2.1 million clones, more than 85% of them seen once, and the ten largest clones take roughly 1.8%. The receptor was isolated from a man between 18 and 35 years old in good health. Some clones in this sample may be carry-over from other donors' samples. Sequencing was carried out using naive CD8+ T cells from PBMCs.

This CDR3 reads CSVEDPLAGVREQFF. In DNA, the CDR3 is TGCAGCGTTGAAGATCCACTAGCGGGAGTGCGTGAGCAGTTCTTC. V is TRBV29-1 and J is TRBJ2-1, with 11 bases identical to TRBD2. The CDR3 loop spans 15 amino acids. Germline V gene sequence: CDR1 SQVTM, CDR2 ANQGSEA. The junction had 7 bases not matched to a gene; V was cut back by 0 bases and J by 9 bases.